A selection of T cell receptor beta chains follows, all from one sample in a study of T-cell reconstitution after alpha-beta-depleted transplantation in children. TCRdb passed the PCR reads through MiXCR, listing each CDR3 protein once. This table holds more than 150,000 distinct CDR3 sequences, 6% to 7% found once. This specimen consisted of PBMCs from the stem cell graft donor, obtained from the stem cell graft. These receptors all stem from a human donor who donated a stem cell graft to a child with Wiskott-Aldrich syndrome. Both conserved end residues are trimmed from each CDR3.

length: 13
V: TRBV12-3/TRBV12-4
J: TRBJ2-5
CDR3: ASSLIARDWETQY

length: 12
V: TRBV18
J: TRBJ1-2
CDR3: ASSPPGRSLGYT

length: 11
V: TRBV20-1
J: TRBJ2-5
CDR3: SARRTGIETQY

length: 14
V: TRBV29-1
J: TRBJ2-1
CDR3: SVEAPDRSSYNEQF

length: 13
V: TRBV3-1
J: TRBJ1-6
CDR3: ASSQAGQQNSPLH

length: 11
V: TRBV6-1
J: TRBJ1-2
CDR3: ASRRGEDYGYT

length: 13
V: TRBV20-1
J: TRBJ1-2
CDR3: SARSLGQGSYGYT

length: 16
V: TRBV2
J: TRBJ2-1
CDR3: AFCLTRDRGPMRYEQF

length: 14
V: TRBV12-3/TRBV12-4
J: TRBJ2-5
CDR3: AISPGSIRGSETQY

length: 16
V: TRBV21-1
J: TRBJ2-7
CDR3: ASSTGTSAPEELYEQY

length: 13
V: TRBV12-3/TRBV12-4
J: TRBJ1-5
CDR3: ASSSRGLGNQPQH

length: 10
V: TRBV7-9
J: TRBJ1-2
CDR3: ASAHGRYGYT

length: 17
V: TRBV5-1
J: TRBJ2-7
CDR3: ASSTPGTSGSGRSYEQY

length: 13
V: TRBV20-1
J: TRBJ1-5
CDR3: SARIPGTGNQPQH

length: 9
V: TRBV6-6
J: TRBJ1-2
CDR3: ASSLGDGYT

length: 14
V: TRBV7-9
J: TRBJ2-2
CDR3: ASSLPSGGPTGELF

length: 16
V: TRBV11-2
J: TRBJ2-3
CDR3: ASSLLAGGVGGTDTQY

length: 14
V: TRBV7-8
J: TRBJ2-5
CDR3: ASSSTLGVTGRTQY

length: 13
V: TRBV10-3
J: TRBJ2-3
CDR3: AITPGAESTDTQY

length: 12
V: TRBV20-1
J: TRBJ1-3
CDR3: SALGFASGNTIY

length: 13
V: TRBV28
J: TRBJ2-7
CDR3: ASSLKVAGSREQY

length: 11
V: TRBV20-1
J: TRBJ2-5
CDR3: SARGGAQETQY